Following are 22 T cell receptor beta chains from one sample sequenced in a study of cytomegalovirus exposure and HLA in healthy donors. Assay: immunoSEQ multiplex PCR; the TCRdb copy retains only in-frame clones and omits some. The repertoire holds approximately 82,000 clones, with over 85% as singletons. The source material was PBMCs. These receptors originate from a woman aged 18-29 years in good health and CMV-seronegative.

The chain couples TRBV2 to TRBJ2-3, with 7 bases matching TRBD1. Germline loops: CDR1 SNHLY, CDR2 FYNNEI. The CDR3 totals 13 residues. V was clipped by 8 bases and J by 4 bases; unmatched bases: 6. CDR3 protein: CASCTGVSDTQYF. In DNA, the CDR3 is TGTGCCAGCTGCACAGGGGTTTCAGATACGCAGTATTTT. Looking up the rest from reference TRBV2 and TRBJ2-3 gives the full variable domain: EPEVTQTPSHQVTQMGQEVILRCVPISNHLYFYWYRQILGQKVEFLVSFYNNEISEKSEIFDDQFSVERPDGSNFTLKIRSTKLEDSAMYFCASCTGVSDTQYFGPGTRLTVL.

This clone was recorded once. The genes are TRBV5-6 and TRBJ2-7; D unclear. Per germline, CDR1 SGHDT and CDR2 YYEEEE. The CDR3 contains 13 residues. The V end lost 0 bases, the J end lost 1 base, and 5 bases lay between the germline ends. The CDR3: CASSLAGSYEQYF. The CDR3 DNA reads TGTGCCAGCAGCTTGGCAGGTTCCTACGAGCAGTACTTC.

This chain uses TRBV5-1 with TRBJ2-7; TRBD2 agrees at 16 bases. Trimming cost V 3 bases and J 5 bases; bases outside gene matches: 8. CDR3 length: 17 amino acids. CDR1 is SGHRS and CDR2 is YFSETQ in the germline V gene. The CDR3 here is CASSSGTSGRAIHEQYF. In nucleotides, the CDR3 is TGCGCCAGCAGCTCAGGGACTAGCGGGAGGGCCATCCACGAGCAGTACTTC.

V gene TRBV7-7 combines with J gene TRBJ2-7; 7 bases align to TRBD1. Trimming cost V 11 bases and J 0 bases; bases outside gene matches: 7. CDR1 and CDR2 (germline): SSHAT, FNYEAQ (reference sequence). There are 13 residues in the CDR3. The CDR3 protein is CAGFDRDSYEQYF. CDR3 nucleotides: TGTGCCGGATTCGACAGGGACTCCTACGAGCAGTACTTC. The complete variable domain, with remaining parts taken from reference TRBV7-7 and TRBJ2-7, reads GAGVSQSPRYKVTKRGQDVTLRCDPISSHATLYWYQQALGQGPEFLTYFNYEAQPDKSGLPSDRFSAERPEGSISTLTIQRTEQRDSAMYRCAGFDRDSYEQYFGPGTRLTVT.

The chain combines TRBV27 with TRBJ2-7; 7 bases are a match to TRBD2. J gave up 3 bases and V 5 bases, and 7 bases lay outside the gene matches. This CDR3 has 14 residues. Germline V lookup: CDR1 MNHEY, CDR2 SMNVEV (reference sequence). The CDR3 sequence: CASSPSSGGYEQYF. CDR3 DNA: TGTGCCAGCAGTCCGAGCTCGGGGGGCTACGAGCAGTACTTC.

This clone occurred once. The chain employs TRBV5-8 and TRBJ2-5; 7 bases line up with TRBD1. V gave up 6 bases and J gave up 8 bases; unmatched junction bases: 10. The CDR3 covers 13 residues. Germline loops: CDR1 SGHTS, CDR2 YDEGEE. CDR3: CASTNLDRETQYF. The CDR3 DNA reads TGTGCCAGCACCAACCTCGACAGGGAAACCCAGTACTTC.

The chain uses TRBV4-1 and TRBJ1-2; no clear D gene. Germline values: CDR1 MGHRA, CDR2 YSYEKL. The CDR3 is 11 residues long. The V end was cut by 1 base, the J end by 14 bases, with 11 bases between. This CDR3 reads CASSQGALPTF. The CDR3 DNA follows: TGCGCCAGCAGCCAAGGGGCCCTACCGACCTTC.

The gene calls are TRBV28 and TRBJ2-2; D remains ambiguous. Looked up from germline, CDR1 is MDHEN and CDR2 is SYDVKM. The V end lost 2 bases, the J end lost 5 bases, and 3 bases lay between the germline ends. This CDR3 has 12 amino acids. The CDR3 DNA follows: TGTGCCAGCAGTTTACAGACCGGGGAGCTGTTTTTT. Translated, it gives CASSLQTGELFF.

The V and J genes are TRBV7-9 and TRBJ1-3, with 7 nucleotides matching TRBD1. Trimming at V came to 6 bases and at J to 4 bases, leaving 9 bases not matched to a gene. From germline, CDR1 is SEHNR and CDR2 FQNEAQ (reference sequence). This CDR3 is built from 15 residues. The CDR3 region is CASSEIWTGGNTIYF. CDR3 in DNA: TGTGCCAGCAGTGAGATTTGGACAGGAGGAAACACCATATATTTT. Complete variable domain (other parts from reference TRBV7-9 and TRBJ1-3): DTGVSQNPRHKITKRGQNVTFRCDPISEHNRLYWYRQTLGQGPEFLTYFQNEAQLEKSRLLSDRFSAERPKGSFSTLEIQRTEQGDSAMYLCASSEIWTGGNTIYFGEGSWLTVV.

The V gene is TRBV19, the J gene TRBJ2-3, with TRBD1 matching over 7 bases. This CDR3 spans 15 amino acids. Germline V gene sequence: CDR1 LNHDA, CDR2 SQIVND (reference sequence). The ends lost 4 bases at V and 1 base at J; junction bases unmatched: 5. The CDR3 DNA is TGTGCCAGTAGTACCAGGGGGTTGGGCACAGATACGCAGTATTTT. Its translation is CASSTRGLGTDTQYF. Full variable domain (remainder filled in from reference TRBV19 and TRBJ2-3): DGGITQSPKYLFRKEGQNVTLSCEQNLNHDAMYWYRQDPGQGLRLIYYSQIVNDFQKGDIAEGYSVSREKKESFPLTVTSAQKNPTAFYLCASSTRGLGTDTQYFGPGTRLTVL.

This clone was recorded only once. The chain uses TRBV5-6 and TRBJ1-2, with 9 bases fitting TRBD1. Trimming at V came to 1 base and at J to 7 bases, leaving 11 bases not matched to a gene. The germline gives CDR1 SGHDT, CDR2 YYEEEE. The CDR3 sequence is 16 residues long. The CDR3 DNA reads TGTGCCAGCAGCTTGCTCCCGCGACAGGGGGAATTTGGCTACACCTTC. As protein: CASSLLPRQGEFGYTF. Full variable domain (outside the CDR3, taken from reference TRBV5-6 and TRBJ1-2): DAGVTQSPTHLIKTRGQQVTLRCSPKSGHDTVSWYQQALGQGPQFIFQYYEEEERQRGNFPDRFSGHQFPNYSSELNVNALLLGDSALYLCASSLLPRQGEFGYTFGSGTRLTVV.

V usage is TRBV9 and J usage is TRBJ2-7, with D possibly TRBD2 on 7 matching bases. The CDR3 loop spans 15 amino acids. Germline V gene lookup returns CDR1 SGDLS and CDR2 YYNGEE. Between the trimmed V and J ends, which lost 4 bases and 6 bases, there was a span of 20 bases. DNA for the CDR3: TGTGCCAGCAGCCTTTCTCGGGGGGCGGGCGGCGAGCAGTACTTC. Encoded protein: CASSLSRGAGGEQYF.

In this sample, this clone turned up once. J is TRBJ1-1 and V is TRBV6-5; D perhaps matches TRBD1 (5 bases). The CDR3 contains 14 residues. From germline, CDR1 is MNHEY and CDR2 SVGAGI. V was cut by 5 bases and J by 0 bases, with 10 bases left in between. The chain's CDR3 is CASSRDRVNTEAFF. CDR3 in DNA: TGTGCCAGCAGTCGAGACAGAGTGAACACTGAAGCTTTCTTT.

The chain uses TRBV7-9 and TRBJ1-1; D is unresolved. This CDR3 has 19 residues. Trimming cost V 2 bases and J 1 base, with 23 bases left between them. Looked up from germline, CDR1 is SEHNR and CDR2 is FQNEAQ (reference sequence). CDR3 DNA sequence: TGTGCCAGCAGCTTAATCGGGCGGGCCGAGGTGGTTAGGAACACTGAAGCTTTCTTT. The encoded protein is CASSLIGRAEVVRNTEAFF.

CDR3 coding DNA: TGCAGCGTTGAGTTGGCAGGGGGCGCAAGGGGTGAAGCTTTCTTT. Translating gives CSVELAGGARGEAFF. The rearrangement joins TRBV29-1 to TRBJ1-1, with TRBD1 matching over 8 bases. There are 15 residues in the CDR3. V was clipped by 3 bases and J by 7 bases; unmatched bases: 13. Germline CDR1 SQVTM, CDR2 ANQGSEA.

This chain uses TRBV7-2 with TRBJ2-3, with 7 positions matching TRBD2. CDR1 SGHTA and CDR2 FQGNSA come from the germline V gene. Trimming took 5 bases from V and 0 from J; bases not matched to a gene: 5. The CDR3 totals 15 residues. For the CDR3, the DNA is TGTGCCAGCAGCCGGGACTACCTTAGCACAGATACGCAGTATTTT. This translates into CASSRDYLSTDTQYF.

The chain recombines TRBV19 with TRBJ1-6; TRBD1 aligns across 7 bases. Per germline, CDR1 LNHDA and CDR2 SQIVND (reference sequence). The V segment lost 0 bases and the J segment 10 bases; nucleotides outside the gene matches: 6. The CDR3 length is 15 residues. CDR3: CASSIDAGQKSPLHF. For the CDR3, the DNA is TGTGCCAGTAGTATAGATGCGGGACAGAAATCACCCCTCCACTTT.

The chain recombines TRBV4-1 with TRBJ2-2, with 8 bases identical to TRBD1. Germline V gene sequence: CDR1 MGHRA, CDR2 YSYEKL. V was clipped by 4 bases and J by 5 bases; unmatched bases: 12. The CDR3 length is 17 residues. The DNA for the CDR3 is TGCGCCAGCAGCCCCGCCCCCCGCAGGGGGCGAACCGGGGAGCTGTTTTTT. Its translation: CASSPAPRRGRTGELFF.

V and J are TRBV30 and TRBJ2-3; D remains ambiguous. With 0 bases removed from V and 6 bases from J, the gap between germline ends came to 7 bases. The CDR3 extends over 12 amino acids. Germline CDR1 and CDR2: GTSNPN and SVGIG (reference sequence). CDR3 region: CAWSVRKDTQYF. The CDR3 coding sequence is TGTGCCTGGAGTGTGAGGAAGGATACGCAGTATTTT. Based on the CDR3 plus reference TRBV30 and TRBJ2-3, the full variable domain is SQTIHQWPATLVQPVGSPLSLECTVEGTSNPNLYWYRQAAGRGLQLLFYSVGIGQISSEVPQNLSASRPQDRQFILSSKKLLLSDSGFYLCAWSVRKDTQYFGPGTRLTVL.

This sequence joins TRBV5-1 and TRBJ2-5; 10 bases are a match to TRBD2. CDR3 length equals 19 residues. Germline V gene sequence: CDR1 SGHRS, CDR2 YFSETQ. Germline trimming cut 3 bases from V and 2 bases from J; bases unmatched to any gene: 16. The CDR3 sequence is CASSSWTSGPLRSQETQYF. CDR3 bases: TGCGCCAGCAGCTCCTGGACTAGCGGCCCGTTAAGGAGTCAAGAGACCCAGTACTTC.

The V gene is TRBV11-2, the J gene TRBJ2-5; perhaps TRBD2 as D (5 bases). Trimming pared 1 base from V and 4 bases from J, leaving 16 bases between. The germline gives CDR1 SGHAT, CDR2 FQNNGV. The CDR3 contains 16 residues. The CDR3: CASSLALASGGETQYF. The CDR3 region has the DNA TGTGCCAGCAGCTTAGCTCTGGCGAGTGGAGGAGAGACCCAGTACTTC.

The chain recombines TRBV4-3 with TRBJ1-4; a weak D match, TRBD1 (5 bases). CDR3 length: 15 amino acids. Germline V gene sequence: CDR1 LGHNA, CDR2 YSLEER. With 0 bases removed from V and 6 bases from J, the gap between germline ends came to 11 bases. In DNA, the CDR3 is TGCGCCAGCAGCCAAGAAAACAGGAGGGATGAAAAACTGTTTTTT. Protein sequence: CASSQENRRDEKLFF.